This T cell receptor beta chain emerged from a study of cytomegalovirus exposure and HLA in healthy donors. Notes on this clone: The antigen remains unidentified.

PCR amplification relied on 60 Vbeta primers (plus 13 Jbeta primers). The table came from immunoSEQ multiplex PCR; TCRdb's copy has only in-frame clones and leaves some out. The table lists around 150,000 clones, 80% to 85% of them singletons. It was healthy bone marrow donors who served as donors. Germline V CDR1 and CDR2: SGHKS, YYEKEE (reference sequence). The CDR3 is 12 amino acids. The V and J ends lost 6 bases and 7 bases respectively, with 13 bases between them. Overall study results and limits: As a later analysis showed, a missense DCLRE1C variant was linked to trimming of TCR beta V- and J-genes. More clonal expansion characterized HLA-associated TCR beta chains than equally common others in a later analysis. A prior analysis recorded that most TCR beta V segments were productive about 87% or about 30% of the time.

Source material: PBMCs. This chain connects TRBV5-5 to TRBJ1-1, with D uncertain. The sequence was obtained from a boy aged 2 to 10 in good health and CMV-seronegative. The CDR3 is CASTPIPGEAFF. CDR3 bases: TGTGCCAGCACCCCTATTCCAGGTGAAGCTTTCTTT.